The entry below gives a single T cell receptor (beta chain) sequence along with its context. The antigen remains undetermined. Germline V gene sequence: CDR1 SEHNR, CDR2 FQNEAQ (reference sequence). V was shortened by 5 bases and J by 0 bases, with 11 bases between the two germline ends. This CDR3 spans 15 amino acids. The study reverse transcribed the entire isolated RNA, so it sequenced expressed TCRB transcripts. Using immunoSEQ multiplex PCR, the repertoire was profiled, and TCRdb retains in-frame clones only, with some absent. The sample yields more than 250,000 clones, 20% to 25% seen once. These data originate in a study of beta chain features in type 1 diabetes. CD4+ naive, central memory, regulatory and stem cell-like memory cells were sorted via CD45RO/CCR7/CD25/CD127/CD95/CD27. Populations obtained by sorting all exceeded 95% purity. Broader study findings: Whether HLA type influences TCRB rearrangement remained unresolved here. PCR might show a preference for shorter templates, equally across patients and controls. There was a moderate but significant shortening of TCRB CDR3s in all four CD4+ subsets of Type 1 diabetes patients.

What was sequenced was naive CD4+ T cells from blood. The receptor comes from a woman aged 30 to 39 with type 1 diabetes. The chain joins TRBV7-9 to TRBJ2-1; perhaps TRBD2 as D (5 bases). The CDR3, as DNA: TGTGCCAGCAGCCCACCGGGGAGCTCCTACAATGAGCAGTTCTTC. Translation gives CASSPPGSSYNEQFF.